This TCR beta chain was captured by sequencing in a study of response to subunit inactivated influenza vaccine. This clonotype was observed a handful of times. Trimming cost V 7 bases and J 3 bases, with 17 bases left between them. Germline V lookup: CDR1 SGHTA, CDR2 FQGNSA. The CDR3 extends over 15 amino acids. TCRdb re-derived calls from the RT-PCR reads in MiXCR, one entry per CDR3 protein. This sample has about 650,000 distinct CDR3 sequences, with approximately 15% found just once. The source was PBMCs from blood, collected 11 to 12 days after vaccination. The receptor comes from a middle-aged man who received an inactivated influenza vaccine. The chain employs TRBV7-2 and TRBJ2-3; D could derive from TRBD1 or TRBD2 (6 bases each). For the CDR3, the DNA is TGTGCCAGCACGGGGGCTACATTCAGGACAGATACGCAGTATTTT. Translated, it gives CASTGATFRTDTQYF.